This T cell receptor beta chain was sequenced during a study of cytomegalovirus exposure and HLA in healthy donors. Overall study: One earlier analysis, a look at 180 million or so T cells, found more than 100 million unique TCR beta sequences.

Regarding this clone: Its cognate antigen is unknown.

Primers for the PCR totalled 60 Vbeta and 13 Jbeta. Profiled with immunoSEQ multiplex PCR; TCRdb holds only in-frame clones, not every one. Among about 86,000 clones listed, roughly 79% were seen once. The CDR3 runs 14 residues. V dropped 4 bases and J dropped 7 bases, with 17 bases sitting between them. The V gene's germline CDR1 is ENHRY and CDR2 SYGVKD. Points from the study as a whole: For TCR beta chains, V- and J-gene trimming was later linked to a missense DCLRE1C variant. Some TCR beta chains (over 150 of them) were listed as cytomegalovirus-associated. Presence/absence analyses supposed approximately even sequencing depth among donors.

This sequence originates from a female donor in good health and CMV-seronegative. The V call is TRBV10-3, the J call TRBJ2-7; possibly TRBD2 for D (7 bases). Sequenced material: PBMCs. Here the CDR3 reads CAISGGGGELEQYF. The DNA of the CDR3 is TGTGCCATCAGTGGGGGAGGGGGGGAGCTTGAGCAGTACTTC.